These T cell receptor beta chains were read from a single sample in a study of cytomegalovirus exposure and HLA in healthy donors. Generated by immunoSEQ multiplex PCR, the TCRdb table keeps only in-frame clones and is missing some. The sample has approximately 200,000 clones; 84% are singletons. Material for sequencing was PBMCs. The receptors come from a woman aged 25-40 years in good health and CMV-seropositive. The CDR3 runs from the conserved cysteine through the conserved F or W.

CDR3aa: CSVDRRMNTEAFF
v_gene: TRBV29-1

CDR3aa: CASSLSSGRALGGETQYF
v_gene: TRBV5-4

CDR3aa: CASSLEVQVGRGTEAFF
v_gene: TRBV5-1

CDR3aa: CASSVAWGGLSYNEQFF
v_gene: TRBV9

CDR3aa: CATSRRGSGSYEQYF
v_gene: TRBV15

CDR3aa: CASSLGPQETQYF
v_gene: TRBV7-3

CDR3aa: CASSYGEGAKNIQYF
v_gene: TRBV11-2

CDR3aa: CASSVLDADTEAFF
v_gene: TRBV5-1

CDR3aa: CASSQGLTGNEQFF
v_gene: TRBV4-2

CDR3aa: CASSYGQGVTEAFF
v_gene: TRBV7-8

CDR3aa: CASSLAGDSYEQYF
v_gene: TRBV5-1

CDR3aa: CASSSGGQVFGGTEAFF
v_gene: TRBV19

CDR3aa: CASSLEDRGNEQYF
v_gene: TRBV7-2

CDR3aa: CASIFGLKGSYGYTF
v_gene: TRBV6-1

CDR3aa: CSVRFRDTEAFF
v_gene: TRBV29-1

CDR3aa: CASSEAGGFSYEQYF
v_gene: TRBV28

CDR3aa: CATHRDRGVGNEQFF
v_gene: TRBV2